This T cell receptor (beta chain) was captured in a study of blood T cells in healthy people across ages. Trimming removed 4 bases at V and 5 bases at J, with 5 bases between. Germline V lookup: CDR1 LNHDA, CDR2 SQIVND (reference sequence). CDR3 size: 11 residues. A second roughly 6 to 11 cycle PCR used barcoded and J-beta primers. TCRdb reprocessed the 5' RACE reads with MiXCR, giving one entry per CDR3 protein. This sample carries approximately 760,000 distinct CDR3 sequences, 20% to 25% of them seen once, and the ten largest clones take roughly a tenth. This clonotype was observed a few times. The same data also contributed to another study, on T cells of mothers and their children. From that report: Reverse transcription into cDNA received all extracted RNA, at 1.5 ug per 15 ul. Sequencing got over 9 million TCR beta CDR3 reads from each mother and several million from each child.

The specimen sequenced was blood. V and J are TRBV19 and TRBJ2-5; no clear D. This clonotype was obtained from a boy between 10 and 17 years old in good health. CDR3 amino acids: CASSNLETQYF. CDR3 coding DNA: TGTGCCAGTAGTAATCTCGAGACCCAGTACTTC.